This paragraph reports one TCR beta chain. What it binds is unknown. This CDR3 comprises 15 residues. Germline loops: CDR1 SGHRS, CDR2 YFSETQ. The germline V and J ends were trimmed by 0 bases and 2 bases, with 10 bases remaining between them. TCRdb's table, derived via immunoSEQ multiplex PCR, lists solely in-frame clones and lacks some. The sample has 35,000 to 40,000 clones, about two thirds seen once. This sample is drawn from a study of cytotoxic CD8 clonotypes in ibrutinib-treated CLL. Across the study: The study included under twelve relapsed/refractory and roughly 15 treatment-naive patients; under 18 had IGHV unmutated disease. Sequenced samples delivered averages of 255,043 productive templates and 94,082 productive rearrangements.

Study-wide results and limits: Clonality at baseline surpassed age-matched healthy donors and tracked circulating CD8+ T-cell counts. Clonality increased with ibrutinib response but returned toward baseline at progression.

This TCR was recovered from a human donor with chronic lymphocytic leukemia. The specimen was PBMCs, collected at disease progression, from a patient treated with ibrutinib. The chain recombines TRBV5-1 with TRBJ2-3; tentatively, D is TRBD1 (5 bases). Here the CDR3 reads CASSLAVGPTDTQYF. For the CDR3, the DNA is TGCGCCAGCAGCTTGGCTGTGGGGCCCACAGATACGCAGTATTTT. Using reference TRBV5-1 and TRBJ2-3 for the parts outside the CDR3, the full variable domain is KAGVTQTPRYLIKTRGQQVTLSCSPISGHRSVSWYQQTPGQGLQFLFEYFSETQRNKGNFPGRFSGRQFSNSRSEMNVSTLELGDSALYLCASSLAVGPTDTQYFGPGTRLTVL.